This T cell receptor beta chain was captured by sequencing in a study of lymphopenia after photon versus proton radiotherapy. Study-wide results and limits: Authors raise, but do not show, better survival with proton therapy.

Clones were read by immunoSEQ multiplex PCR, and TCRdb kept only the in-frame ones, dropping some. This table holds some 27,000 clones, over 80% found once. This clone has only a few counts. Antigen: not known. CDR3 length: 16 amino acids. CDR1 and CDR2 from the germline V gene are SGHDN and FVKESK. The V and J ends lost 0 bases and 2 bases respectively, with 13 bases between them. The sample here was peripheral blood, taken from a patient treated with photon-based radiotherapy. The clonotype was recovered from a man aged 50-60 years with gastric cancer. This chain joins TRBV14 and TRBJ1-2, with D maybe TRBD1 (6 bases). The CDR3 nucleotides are TGTGCCAGCAGCCAAGATCGTCGGACAGTCAACTATGGCTACACCTTC. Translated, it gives CASSQDRRTVNYGYTF.